This TCR beta chain derives from a study of identical twins. Study-wide results and caveats: Modelling underestimated the level of out-of-frame TCR alpha sharing observed in monozygotic twins.

TCRdb fed the 5' RACE reads into MiXCR, producing one record per CDR3 protein. The sample yields some 560,000 distinct CDR3 sequences, nearly 10% seen once. This CDR3 contains 16 residues. V lost 0 bases and J lost 5; bases outside the gene matches: 12. Germline V gene data show CDR1 as DFQATT and CDR2 as SNEGSKA (reference sequence). This clonotype was found many times. Antigen unknown. This same sample was also taken into another study, of yellow fever vaccine responses in identical twins.

The sequenced sample was PBMCs. The rearrangement links TRBV20-1 to TRBJ2-7, with 8 bases fitting TRBD2. This TCR was recovered from a woman between 18 and 29 years old in good health. CDR3 sequence (DNA): TGCAGTGCTAGAGATTTCCTAGCGGGCCAGTTAAACGAGCAGTACTTC. This sequence encodes CSARDFLAGQLNEQYF.